These 13 T cell receptor beta chains were sequenced from one sample in a study of beta chain features in type 1 diabetes. Isolated RNA was reverse transcribed in full, so expressed TCRB transcripts were sequenced. Sequencing used immunoSEQ multiplex PCR; TCRdb keeps in-frame clones, though not all of them. This table has 330,000 or so clones, 15% to 20% appearing once. The sequenced sample was naive CD4+ T cells from blood. The source of these receptors is a woman aged 18-29 years in good health.

There are a few counts of this clone. The V and J genes are TRBV5-6 and TRBJ1-1; 8 bases align to TRBD1. After removal of 6 bases from V and 4 bases from J, the junction contained 8 bases not matched to a gene. This CDR3 has 14 amino acids. CDR1 is SGHDT and CDR2 is YYEEEE in the germline V gene. As DNA, the CDR3 is TGTGCCAGCACCCTCGGACAGGGAACCACTGAAGCTTTCTTT. As protein: CASTLGQGTTEAFF.

The gene calls are TRBV18 and TRBJ1-5, with unresolved D. The CDR3 totals 13 residues. The V end lost 1 base, the J end lost 4 bases, and 5 bases lay between the germline ends. Germline V gives CDR1 KGHSH, CDR2 LQKENI. CDR3 in amino acids: CASSPLENQPQHF. The CDR3 region has the DNA TGTGCCAGCTCACCACTTGAGAATCAGCCCCAGCATTTT.

This CDR3 is CASSVWSGLSTDTQYF. CDR3 sequence (DNA): TGTGCCAGCAGCGTATGGAGCGGGTTGAGCACAGATACGCAGTATTTT. The V gene is TRBV9, the J gene TRBJ2-3, with D perhaps TRBD2 (6 bases). CDR3 length: 16 amino acids. The V end lost 1 base, the J end lost 0 bases, and 12 bases lay between the germline ends. Germline V gene data show CDR1 as SGDLS and CDR2 as YYNGEE.

The chain recombines TRBV27 with TRBJ2-1, with 10 bases that match TRBD1. There are 16 residues in the CDR3. The trim removed 4 bases at V and 4 bases at J, leaving 7 bases unmatched. CDR1 is MNHEY, CDR2 SMNVEV, per germline (reference sequence). In DNA, the CDR3 is TGTGCCAGCAGTTCCCCGGGACAGGGGTTTTACAATGAGCAGTTCTTC. The encoded protein is CASSSPGQGFYNEQFF.

The rearrangement links TRBV5-4 to TRBJ2-7; a possible D gene is TRBD2 (6 bases). The CDR3 length is 15 residues. Between the trimmed V and J ends, which lost 1 base and 4 bases, there was a span of 15 bases. Germline-derived CDR1 and CDR2 are SGHNT and YYREEE (reference sequence). CDR3 sequence: CASSLRRDGTYEQYF. The CDR3 DNA is TGTGCCAGCAGCTTGCGGAGGGATGGAACGTACGAGCAGTACTTC.

This clone has just a few counts. The V gene is TRBV7-6, the J gene TRBJ2-2; D is unclear. CDR3 length: 13 residues. From germline, CDR1 is SGHVS and CDR2 FNYEAQ. V lost 5 bases to trimming and J lost 2 bases, with 6 bases between them. CDR3: CASSPLNTGELFF. The DNA of the CDR3 is TGTGCCAGCAGCCCTCTCAACACCGGGGAGCTGTTTTTT.

The rearrangement links TRBV5-4 to TRBJ2-3; 8 nucleotides align to TRBD1. The CDR3 runs to 13 residues. V was pared by 6 bases and J by 5 bases, with 5 bases of the junction left unmatched. Germline-derived CDR1 and CDR2 are SGHNT and YYREEE (reference sequence). Here the CDR3 DNA reads TGTGCCAGCACTGACAGGGGAGGAGATACGCAGTATTTT. It is translated as CASTDRGGDTQYF.

The chain carries TRBV7-9 and TRBJ2-7, with D possibly matching TRBD1 (6 bases). V was shortened by 8 bases and J by 7 bases, with 18 bases between the two germline ends. The CDR3 has 13 amino acids. CDR1 is SEHNR, CDR2 FQNEAQ, per germline (reference sequence). CDR3 region: CASGRGSPKEQYF. In DNA form, the CDR3 reads TGTGCCAGCGGAAGGGGGAGCCCCAAGGAGCAGTACTTC.

The chain couples TRBV27 to TRBJ2-2; 7 nucleotides match TRBD1. V gave up 7 bases and J gave up 4 bases; unmatched junction bases: 12. In germline, CDR1 is MNHEY, CDR2 SMNVEV (reference sequence). This CDR3 comprises 16 residues. The CDR3 sequence: CASTSLGDSSTGELFF. CDR3 in DNA: TGTGCCAGCACCTCATTGGGGGACAGTTCCACCGGGGAGCTGTTTTTT.

This clone was counted only a few times. This rearrangement joins TRBV12-5 to TRBJ2-3, with 8 positions matching TRBD1. This CDR3 has 17 amino acids. V was clipped by 1 base and J by 0 bases; unmatched bases: 6. Germline V gives CDR1 LGHNT, CDR2 FRNRAP. CDR3 DNA sequence: TGTGCTAGTGGTTTGGCCCAGACAGGGGCTAGCACAGATACGCAGTATTTT. Translating it yields CASGLAQTGASTDTQYF.

This clone was seen only a few times. The chain has TRBV29-1 and TRBJ2-1; a weak D match, TRBD2 (5 bases). V was shortened by 4 bases and J by 0 bases, with 7 bases between the two germline ends. The CDR3 is made up of 13 amino acids. Per germline, CDR1 SQVTM and CDR2 ANQGSEA. CDR3 nucleotide sequence: TGCAGCGTTGGGCGGGCCTCCTACAATGAGCAGTTCTTC. Protein: CSVGRASYNEQFF.

The gene calls are TRBV27 and TRBJ2-5; D is unclear. The V gene's germline CDR1 is MNHEY and CDR2 SMNVEV (reference sequence). This CDR3 region has 15 residues. The V gene lost 3 bases and the J gene lost 7 bases, with 18 bases spanning the gap. The CDR3 region is CASSFPNSSVWTQYF. Written as DNA, the CDR3 is TGTGCCAGCAGTTTCCCAAACTCCTCCGTGTGGACCCAGTACTTC.

Only a few counts were recorded for this clone. This chain uses TRBV19 with TRBJ1-6, with 8 bases aligning to TRBD1. V was pared by 5 bases and J by 9 bases, with 6 bases of the junction left unmatched. From germline, CDR1 is LNHDA and CDR2 SQIVND (reference sequence). The CDR3 has 14 amino acids. The CDR3 reads CASSGQGGSSPLHF. CDR3 nucleotide sequence: TGTGCCAGTAGTGGACAGGGTGGTAGTTCACCCCTCCACTTT.